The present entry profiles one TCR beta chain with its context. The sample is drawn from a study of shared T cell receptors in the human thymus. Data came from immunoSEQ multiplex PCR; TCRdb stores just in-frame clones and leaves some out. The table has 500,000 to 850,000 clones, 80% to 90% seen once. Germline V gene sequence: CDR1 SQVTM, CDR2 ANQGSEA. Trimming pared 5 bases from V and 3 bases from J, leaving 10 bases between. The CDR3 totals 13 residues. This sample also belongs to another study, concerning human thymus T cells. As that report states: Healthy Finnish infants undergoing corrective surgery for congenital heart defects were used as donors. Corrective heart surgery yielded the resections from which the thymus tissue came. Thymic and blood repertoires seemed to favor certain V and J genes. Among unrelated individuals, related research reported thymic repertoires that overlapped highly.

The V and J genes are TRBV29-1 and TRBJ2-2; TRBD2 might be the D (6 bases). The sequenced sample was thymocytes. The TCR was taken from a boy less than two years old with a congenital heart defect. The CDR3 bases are TGCAGCGTTCAACGGGAGTACACCGGGGAGCTGTTTTTT. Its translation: CSVQREYTGELFF.